This T cell receptor beta chain appears in the sequencing data of a study of T cells in Graves' hyperthyroidism and ophthalmopathy. This clonotype was counted once. From RNA transcripts, TCR beta CDR3 regions were amplified. HTBI primers were the set used in a first-round RT-PCR of the TCR CDR3. TCRdb recomputed calls from the multiplex PCR reads with MiXCR, one row per CDR3 protein. The data contain a few hundred thousand distinct CDR3 sequences, roughly 50% of them singletons. CDR3 length equals 16 residues. Per germline, CDR1 ENHRY and CDR2 SYGVKD. The ends lost 7 bases at V and 5 bases at J; junction bases unmatched: 14.

The V and J genes are TRBV10-3 and TRBJ1-1, with 9 nucleotides matching TRBD1. Source material: peripheral blood or thyroid tissue (not recorded which). The TCR was taken from a woman aged 18 to 35 with Graves' hyperthyroidism. This chain's CDR3 is CAITGTPDRGETEAFF. The CDR3 nucleotides are TGTGCCATCACCGGGACCCCGGACAGGGGCGAAACTGAAGCTTTCTTT.